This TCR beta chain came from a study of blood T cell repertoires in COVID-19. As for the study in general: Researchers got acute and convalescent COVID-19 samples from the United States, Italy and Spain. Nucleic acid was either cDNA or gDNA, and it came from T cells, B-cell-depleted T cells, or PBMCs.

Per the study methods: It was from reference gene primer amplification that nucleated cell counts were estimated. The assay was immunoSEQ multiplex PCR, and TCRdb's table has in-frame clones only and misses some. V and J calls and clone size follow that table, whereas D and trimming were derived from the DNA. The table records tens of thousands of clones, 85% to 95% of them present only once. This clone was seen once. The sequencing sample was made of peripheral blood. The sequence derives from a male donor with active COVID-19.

CDR3 coding DNA: TGTGCCAGCAGCTTAAGGCGGGAAGCCTACAATGAGCAGTTCTTC. Translation gives CASSLRREAYNEQFF. The rearrangement uses TRBV7-6 and TRBJ2-1; perhaps TRBD2 as D (6 bases). V dropped 2 bases and J dropped 2 bases, with 10 bases sitting between them. The germline CDR1 and CDR2 sequences are SGHVS and FNYEAQ. CDR3 length equals 15 residues.